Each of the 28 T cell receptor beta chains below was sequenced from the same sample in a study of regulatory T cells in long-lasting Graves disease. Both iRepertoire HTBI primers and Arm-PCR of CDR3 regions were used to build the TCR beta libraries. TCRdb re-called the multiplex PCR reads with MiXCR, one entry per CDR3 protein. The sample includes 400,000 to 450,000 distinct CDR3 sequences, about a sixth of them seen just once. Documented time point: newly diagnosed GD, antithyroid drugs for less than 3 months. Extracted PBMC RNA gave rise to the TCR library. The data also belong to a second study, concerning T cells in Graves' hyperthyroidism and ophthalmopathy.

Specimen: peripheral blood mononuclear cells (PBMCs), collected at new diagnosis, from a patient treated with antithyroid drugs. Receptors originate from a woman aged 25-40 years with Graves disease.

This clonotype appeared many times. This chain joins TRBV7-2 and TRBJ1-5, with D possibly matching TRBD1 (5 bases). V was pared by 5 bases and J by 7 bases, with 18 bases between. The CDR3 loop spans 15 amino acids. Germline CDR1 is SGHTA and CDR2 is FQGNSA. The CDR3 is CASSTGSGWGQPQHF. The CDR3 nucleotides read TGTGCCAGCAGCACAGGTTCGGGCTGGGGGCAGCCCCAGCATTTT.

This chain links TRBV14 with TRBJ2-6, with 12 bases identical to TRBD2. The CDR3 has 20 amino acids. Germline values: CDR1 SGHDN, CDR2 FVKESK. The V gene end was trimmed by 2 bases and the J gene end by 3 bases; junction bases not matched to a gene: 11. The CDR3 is CASSQLRTSGRHSGANVLTF. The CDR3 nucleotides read TGTGCCAGCAGCCAACTAAGAACTAGCGGGAGGCACAGTGGGGCCAACGTCCTGACTTTC.

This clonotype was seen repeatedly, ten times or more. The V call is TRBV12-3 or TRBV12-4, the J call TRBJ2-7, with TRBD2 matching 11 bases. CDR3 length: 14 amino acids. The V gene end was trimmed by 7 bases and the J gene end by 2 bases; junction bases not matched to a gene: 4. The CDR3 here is CASTLAGGAYEQYF. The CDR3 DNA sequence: TGTGCCAGCACCCTAGCGGGGGGAGCCTACGAGCAGTACTTC.

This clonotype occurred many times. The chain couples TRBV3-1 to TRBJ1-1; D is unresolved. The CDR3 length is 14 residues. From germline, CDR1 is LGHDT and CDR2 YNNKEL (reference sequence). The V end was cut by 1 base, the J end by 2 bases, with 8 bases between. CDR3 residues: CASSQGFTNTEAFF. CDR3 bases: TGTGCCAGCAGCCAAGGGTTTACTAACACTGAAGCTTTCTTT. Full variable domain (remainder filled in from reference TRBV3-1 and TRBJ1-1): DTAVSQTPKYLVTQMGNDKSIKCEQNLGHDTMYWYKQDSKKFLKIMFSYNNKELIINETVPNRFSPKSPDKAHLNLHINSLELGDSAVYFCASSQGFTNTEAFFGQGTRLTVV.

This CDR3 is CASRYGREMYNSPLHF. CDR3 sequence (DNA): TGTGCCAGCAGATACGGCCGGGAAATGTATAATTCACCCCTCCACTTT. The chain couples TRBV6-1 to TRBJ1-6; D call uncertain. V was pared by 6 bases and J by 4 bases, with 16 bases between. This CDR3 contains 16 residues. CDR1 is MNHNS and CDR2 is SASEGT in the germline V gene.

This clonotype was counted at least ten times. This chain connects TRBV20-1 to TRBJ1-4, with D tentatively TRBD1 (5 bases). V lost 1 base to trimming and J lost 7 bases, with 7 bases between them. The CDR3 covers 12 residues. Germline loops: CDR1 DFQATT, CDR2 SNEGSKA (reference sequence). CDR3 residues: CSARGGSEKLFF. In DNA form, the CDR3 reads TGCAGTGCTAGAGGGGGCAGTGAAAAACTGTTTTTT.

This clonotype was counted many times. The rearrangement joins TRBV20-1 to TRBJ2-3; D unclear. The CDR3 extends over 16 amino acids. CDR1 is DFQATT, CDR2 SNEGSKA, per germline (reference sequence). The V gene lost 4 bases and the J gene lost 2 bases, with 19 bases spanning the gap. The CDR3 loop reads CSANHNYITFTDTQYF. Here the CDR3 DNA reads TGCAGTGCTAACCATAACTACATAACTTTCACAGATACGCAGTATTTT.

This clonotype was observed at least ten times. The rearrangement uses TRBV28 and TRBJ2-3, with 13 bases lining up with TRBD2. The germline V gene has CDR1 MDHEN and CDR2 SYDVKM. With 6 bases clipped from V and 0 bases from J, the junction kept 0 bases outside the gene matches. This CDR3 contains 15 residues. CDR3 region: CASRLAGGSTDTQYF. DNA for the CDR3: TGTGCCAGCAGACTAGCGGGAGGGAGCACAGATACGCAGTATTTT.

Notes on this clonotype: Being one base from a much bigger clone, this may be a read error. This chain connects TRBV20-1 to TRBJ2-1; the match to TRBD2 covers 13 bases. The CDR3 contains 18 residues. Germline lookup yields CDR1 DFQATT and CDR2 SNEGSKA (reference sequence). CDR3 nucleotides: TGCAGTGCTAGAGATTCCGGGACTAGCGGGAAATCCTACAATGATCAGTTCTTC. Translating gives CSARDSGTSGKSYNDQFF.

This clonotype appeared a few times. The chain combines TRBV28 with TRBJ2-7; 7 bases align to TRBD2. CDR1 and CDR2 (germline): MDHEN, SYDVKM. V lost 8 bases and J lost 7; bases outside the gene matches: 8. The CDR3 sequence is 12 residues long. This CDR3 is CASRGGYREQYF. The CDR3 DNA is TGTGCCAGCCGCGGGGGATATAGAGAGCAGTACTTC.

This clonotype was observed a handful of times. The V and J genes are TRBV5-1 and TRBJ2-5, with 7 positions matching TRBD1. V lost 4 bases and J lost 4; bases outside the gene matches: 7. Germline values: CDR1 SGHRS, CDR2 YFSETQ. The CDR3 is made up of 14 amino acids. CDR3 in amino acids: CASSPETGSETQYF. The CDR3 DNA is TGCGCCAGCAGCCCTGAGACAGGGTCAGAGACCCAGTACTTC.

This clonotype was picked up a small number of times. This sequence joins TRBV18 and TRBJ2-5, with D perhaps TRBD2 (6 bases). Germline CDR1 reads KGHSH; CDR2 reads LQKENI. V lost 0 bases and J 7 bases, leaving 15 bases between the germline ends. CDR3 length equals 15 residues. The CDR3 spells CASSPPSTIGGTQYF. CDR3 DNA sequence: TGTGCCAGCTCACCACCTAGCACCATCGGGGGGACCCAGTACTTC.

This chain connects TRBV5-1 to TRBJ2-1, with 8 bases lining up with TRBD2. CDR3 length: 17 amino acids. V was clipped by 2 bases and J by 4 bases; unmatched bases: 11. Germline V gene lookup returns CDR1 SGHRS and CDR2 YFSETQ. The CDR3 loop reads CASSLGLAGGTYNEQFF. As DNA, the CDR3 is TGCGCCAGCAGCTTAGGCCTCGCGGGAGGCACTTACAATGAGCAGTTCTTC.

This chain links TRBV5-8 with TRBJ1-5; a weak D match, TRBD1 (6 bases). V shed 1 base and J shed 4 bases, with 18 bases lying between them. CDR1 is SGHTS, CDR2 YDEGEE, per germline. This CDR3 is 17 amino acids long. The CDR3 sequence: CASSLNRHTGLNQPQHF. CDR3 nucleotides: TGTGCCAGCAGCTTGAATCGCCACACAGGGCTAAATCAGCCCCAGCATTTT. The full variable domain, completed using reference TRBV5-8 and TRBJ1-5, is EAGVTQSPTHLIKTRGQQATLRCSPISGHTSVYWYQQALGLGLQFLLWYDEGEERNRGNFPPRFSGRQFPNYSSELNVNALELEDSALYLCASSLNRHTGLNQPQHFGDGTRLSIL.

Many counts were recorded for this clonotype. The CDR3 here is CASSLAGQEGYTF. The CDR3 coding sequence is TGTGCCAGCAGCTTAGCCGGGCAGGAAGGCTACACCTTC. The gene calls are TRBV7-9 and TRBJ1-2; D call uncertain. Germline CDR1 and CDR2: SEHNR and FQNEAQ (reference sequence). Trimming pared 0 bases from V and 8 bases from J, leaving 10 bases between. CDR3 length: 13 residues.

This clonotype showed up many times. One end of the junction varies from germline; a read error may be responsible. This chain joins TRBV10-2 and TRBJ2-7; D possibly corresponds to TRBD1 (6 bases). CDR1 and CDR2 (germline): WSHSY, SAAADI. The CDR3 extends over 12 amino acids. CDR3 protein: CASTGKPYEQYF. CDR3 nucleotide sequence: TGTGCCAGCACAGGGAAACCCTACGAGCAGTACTTC.

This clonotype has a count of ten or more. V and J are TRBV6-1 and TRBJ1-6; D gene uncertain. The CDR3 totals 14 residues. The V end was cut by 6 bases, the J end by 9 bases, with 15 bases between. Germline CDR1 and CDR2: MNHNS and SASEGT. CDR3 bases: TGTGCCAGCAGCTTGTTAAGTCCCGGTTCACCCCTCCACTTT. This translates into CASSLLSPGSPLHF.

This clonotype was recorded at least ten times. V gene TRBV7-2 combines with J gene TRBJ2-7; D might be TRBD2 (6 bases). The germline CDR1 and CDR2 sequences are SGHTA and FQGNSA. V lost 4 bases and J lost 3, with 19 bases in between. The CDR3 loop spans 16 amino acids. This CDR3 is CASSSSAGGGIYEQYF. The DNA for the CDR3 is TGTGCCAGCAGCTCGTCCGCCGGGGGAGGAATCTACGAGCAGTACTTC.

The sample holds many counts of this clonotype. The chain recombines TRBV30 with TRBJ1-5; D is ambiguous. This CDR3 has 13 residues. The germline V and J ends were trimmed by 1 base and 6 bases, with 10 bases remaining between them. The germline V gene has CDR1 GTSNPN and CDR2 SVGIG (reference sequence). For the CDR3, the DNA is TGTGCCTGGAGTGAAGGCCTCGGTCAGCCCCAGCATTTT. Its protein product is CAWSEGLGQPQHF.

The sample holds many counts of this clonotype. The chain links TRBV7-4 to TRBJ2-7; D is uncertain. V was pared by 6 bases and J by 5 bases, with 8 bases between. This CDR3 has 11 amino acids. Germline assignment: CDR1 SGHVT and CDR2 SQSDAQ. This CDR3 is CASRCGDEQYF. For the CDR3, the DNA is TGTGCCAGCAGGTGCGGAGACGAGCAGTACTTC.

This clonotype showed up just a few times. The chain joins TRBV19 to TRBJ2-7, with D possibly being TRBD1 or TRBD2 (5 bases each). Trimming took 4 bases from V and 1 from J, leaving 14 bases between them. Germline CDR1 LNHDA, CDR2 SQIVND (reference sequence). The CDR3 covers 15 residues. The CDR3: CASSRYRDPSYEQYF. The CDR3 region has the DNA TGTGCCAGTAGTAGATACCGGGACCCGTCCTACGAGCAGTACTTC.

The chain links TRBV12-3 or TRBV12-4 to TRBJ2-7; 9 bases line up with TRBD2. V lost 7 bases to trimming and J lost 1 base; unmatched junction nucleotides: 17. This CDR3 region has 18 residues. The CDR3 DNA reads TGTGCCAGCACCACCATTCCCCGTGCTAGCGGGACGTCCTACGAGCAGTACTTC. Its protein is CASTTIPRASGTSYEQYF.

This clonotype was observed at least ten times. The CDR3 DNA reads TGTGCCTGGGAACGGAACACTGAAGCTTTCTTT. It specifies CAWERNTEAFF. The genes are TRBV30 and TRBJ1-1; D unclear. The CDR3 runs 11 residues. Germline loops: CDR1 GTSNPN, CDR2 SVGIG (reference sequence). Trimming stripped 5 bases from V and 1 base from J, with 5 bases between.

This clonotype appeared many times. In DNA form, the CDR3 reads TGTGCCAGCAGCGACGGGACAGACCTTAATGAAAAACTGTTTTTT. It encodes CASSDGTDLNEKLFF. This chain uses TRBV7-9 with TRBJ1-4, with 7 bases matching TRBD1. The CDR3 spans 15 residues. The germline V gene encodes CDR1 SEHNR and CDR2 FQNEAQ (reference sequence). Trimming took 5 bases from V and 4 from J; bases not matched to a gene: 7.

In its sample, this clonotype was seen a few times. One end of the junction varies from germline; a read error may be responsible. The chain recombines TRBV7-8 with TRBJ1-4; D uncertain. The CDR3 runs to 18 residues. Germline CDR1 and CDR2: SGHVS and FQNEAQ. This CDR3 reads CASSLRLTRTATNEELFF. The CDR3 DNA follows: TGTGCCAGCAGCTTAAGACTTACAAGGACCGCAACTAATGAAGAACTGTTTTTT.

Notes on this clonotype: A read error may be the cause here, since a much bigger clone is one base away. The CDR3 DNA reads as TGCAGTGCTGGAGGGCAAACCGGCTCCTACGAGCAGTACTTC. As protein: CSAGGQTGSYEQYF. The V and J genes are TRBV20-1 and TRBJ2-7; the D gene is possibly TRBD2 (6 bases). The CDR3 length is 14 residues. Germline V gene data show CDR1 as DFQATT and CDR2 as SNEGSKA (reference sequence). The V and J ends lost 5 bases and 0 bases respectively, with 14 bases between them.

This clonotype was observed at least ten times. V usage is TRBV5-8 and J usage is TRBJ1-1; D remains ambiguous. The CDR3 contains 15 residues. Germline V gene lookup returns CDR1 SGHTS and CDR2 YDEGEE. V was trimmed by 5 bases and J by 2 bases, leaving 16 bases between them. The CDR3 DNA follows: TGTGCCAGCAGACCGACTCCCAGCGGAAACACTGAAGCTTTCTTT. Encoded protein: CASRPTPSGNTEAFF.

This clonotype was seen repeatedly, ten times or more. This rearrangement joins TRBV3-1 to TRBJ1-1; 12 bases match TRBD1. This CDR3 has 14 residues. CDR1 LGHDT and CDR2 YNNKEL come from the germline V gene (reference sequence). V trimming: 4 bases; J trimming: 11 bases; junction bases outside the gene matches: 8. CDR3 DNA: TGTGCCAGCAGCCCGACGGGACAGGGGGCAAACGCTTTCTTT. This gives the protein CASSPTGQGANAFF.